This TCR beta chain was recorded in a study of blood T cell repertoires in COVID-19. On the study more broadly: The origin of the acute and convalescent COVID-19 samples was the United States, Italy and Spain. T cells, B-cell-depleted T cells, or PBMCs supplied cDNA or gDNA.

Study processing details: Scientists estimated how many nucleated cells there were by amplifying reference gene primers. The table came from immunoSEQ multiplex PCR; TCRdb's copy has only in-frame clones and leaves some out. That table furnishes V, J and clone size, whereas the DNA furnished D and trimming. This table has 62,000 or so clones, 80% to 90% appearing once. The germline V gene has CDR1 MDHEN and CDR2 SYDVKM. The V and J ends lost 4 bases and 0 bases respectively, with 10 bases between them. The CDR3 runs to 15 residues. The rearrangement links TRBV28 to TRBJ2-1, with a possible D match to TRBD2 (6 bases). The sequenced sample was peripheral blood. This TCR was recovered from a human donor in a cohort sampled during active COVID-19. This CDR3 is CASSSGTRSYNEQFF. The CDR3, as DNA: TGTGCCAGCAGTTCCGGGACTCGCTCCTACAATGAGCAGTTCTTC.